This T cell receptor (beta chain) appears in the sequencing data of a study of blood T cell repertoires in COVID-19. Study as a whole: Both acute and convalescent COVID-19 samples were obtained from the United States, Italy and Spain. T cells, B-cell-depleted T cells, or PBMCs provided the cDNA or gDNA that served as material.

In the original analysis: By means of reference gene primer amplification, nucleated cell counts were estimated. Sequencing used immunoSEQ multiplex PCR; TCRdb keeps in-frame clones, though not all of them. For V, J and clone size, that table is used; D and trimming come from the DNA. Of more than 100,000 clones detected, less than 85% appear once; the ten largest clones hold roughly 15%. The sequenced material came from peripheral blood. The sequence was collected from a woman of 80 years or more with acute or convalescent COVID-19.

CDR3 DNA sequence: TGCGCCAGCAGCCACCTAGCGGGGATGTACCAAGAGACCCAGTACTTC. Translation gives CASSHLAGMYQETQYF. The rearrangement joins TRBV5-1 to TRBJ2-5, with 9 bases that match TRBD2. Germline V lookup: CDR1 SGHRS, CDR2 YFSETQ. This CDR3 is 16 amino acids long. The V segment lost 4 bases and the J segment 0 bases; nucleotides outside the gene matches: 7.